Below, 29 T cell receptor beta chains from the same sample are listed, as sequenced in a study of control samples from healthy donors and cancer patients. Libraries were prepared by immunoSEQ multiplex PCR; TCRdb keeps only in-frame clonotypes and omits some of them. The profile shows approximately 50,000 clones, roughly 95% of them singletons. Source material: blood. The origin of the receptors is a man aged 25 to 40 in good health.

V gene TRBV29-1 combines with J gene TRBJ2-1; a possible D gene is TRBD2 (5 bases). From germline, CDR1 is SQVTM and CDR2 ANQGSEA. CDR3 length: 14 amino acids. The V and J ends lost 8 bases and 3 bases respectively, with 17 bases between them. The CDR3 nucleotides read TGCAGCTCCCTTTCGGGTAGCGTCTACAATGAGCAGTTCTTC. Encoded protein: CSSLSGSVYNEQFF.

The genes are TRBV11-2 and TRBJ2-7; 9 bases agree with TRBD1. Germline trimming cut 3 bases from V and 5 bases from J; bases unmatched to any gene: 8. CDR1 and CDR2 (germline): SGHAT, FQNNGV. CDR3 length equals 15 residues. The CDR3 bases are TGTGCCAGCAGCTTTTCGGGACAGGGACGCGACGAGCAGTACTTC. Its protein is CASSFSGQGRDEQYF.

The chain recombines TRBV30 with TRBJ2-7; 11 bases line up with TRBD2. The CDR3 has 15 residues. The trim removed 3 bases at V and 7 bases at J, leaving 11 bases unmatched. CDR1 GTSNPN and CDR2 SVGIG come from the germline V gene (reference sequence). The CDR3 DNA is TGTGCCTGGAGGGGAACTAGCGGGAGACGTGGGGAGCAGTACTTC. Translating it yields CAWRGTSGRRGEQYF.

The V call is TRBV28, the J call TRBJ2-1; D unclear. Per germline, CDR1 MDHEN and CDR2 SYDVKM. The V and J ends lost 6 bases and 10 bases respectively, with 10 bases between them. This CDR3 region has 11 residues. The CDR3 is CASSVGGEQFF. The CDR3 DNA reads as TGTGCCAGCAGCGTCGGTGGGGAGCAGTTCTTC.

The chain joins TRBV6-2 or TRBV6-3 to TRBJ2-3, with TRBD2 identical over 7 bases. The germline V gene has CDR1 MNHEY and CDR2 SVGEGT. The CDR3 is made up of 15 amino acids. The V and J ends lost 0 bases and 1 base, in that order; junction bases with no gene match: 1. CDR3 amino acids: CASSYSAGGTDTQYF. In DNA form, the CDR3 reads TGTGCCAGCAGTTACTCTGCGGGAGGCACAGATACGCAGTATTTT.

This rearrangement joins TRBV6-4 to TRBJ2-2; a weak D match, TRBD2 (6 bases). V dropped 6 bases and J dropped 7 bases, with 12 bases sitting between them. CDR1 MRHNA and CDR2 SNTAGT come from the germline V gene. This CDR3 is 13 amino acids long. The DNA of the CDR3 is TGTGCCAGCAGGCGGGAAGAGGTCGGGGAGCTGTTTTTT. Encoded protein: CASRREEVGELFF.

The rearrangement uses TRBV7-8 and TRBJ1-5; 10 bases align to TRBD1. The length of the CDR3 is 15 residues. Germline V gene data show CDR1 as SGHVS and CDR2 as FQNEAQ. The V gene end was trimmed by 4 bases and the J gene end by 1 base; junction bases not matched to a gene: 1. CDR3 sequence: CASSSGQGSNQPQHF. In nucleotides, the CDR3 is TGTGCCAGCAGCTCGGGACAGGGGAGCAATCAGCCCCAGCATTTT. The full variable domain, its missing parts supplied by reference TRBV7-8 and TRBJ1-5, is GAGVSQSPRYKVAKRGQDVALRCDPISGHVSLFWYQQALGQGPEFLTYFQNEAQLDKSGLPSDRFFAERPEGSVSTLKIQRTQQEDSAVYLCASSSGQGSNQPQHFGDGTRLSIL.

This chain joins TRBV10-2 and TRBJ2-3; D unclear. CDR1 is WSHSY and CDR2 is SAAADI in the germline V gene. The CDR3 has 13 residues. The V and J ends lost 2 bases and 1 base respectively, with 4 bases between them. CDR3 region: CASSELRTDTQYF. The CDR3 DNA is TGCGCCAGCAGTGAGCTTCGCACAGATACGCAGTATTTT.

The V call is TRBV23-1, the J call TRBJ2-7; no clear D. TRBV23-1 is an ORF for which the function is uncertain. V was pared by 7 bases and J by 2 bases, with 6 bases between. The CDR3 contains 11 residues. The DNA of the CDR3 is TGCGCCAGCAATGGGACCTACGAGCAGTACTTC. It encodes CASNGTYEQYF.

This chain connects TRBV5-1 to TRBJ2-7, with TRBD2 matching 7 bases. The CDR3 consists of 14 residues. The trim removed 0 bases at V and 2 bases at J, leaving 2 bases unmatched. Germline V gene lookup returns CDR1 SGHRS and CDR2 YFSETQ. CDR3 in amino acids: CASSLAGGTYEQYF. Written as DNA, the CDR3 is TGCGCCAGCAGCTTGGCGGGAGGAACCTACGAGCAGTACTTC.

J is TRBJ2-5 and V is TRBV7-9; TRBD2 aligns across 7 bases. The CDR3 is made up of 15 amino acids. J gave up 4 bases and V 3 bases, and 8 bases lay outside the gene matches. Germline V gives CDR1 SEHNR, CDR2 FQNEAQ (reference sequence). This chain's CDR3 is CASSFKRELPETQYF. The DNA of the CDR3 is TGTGCCAGCAGCTTTAAGCGGGAACTCCCAGAGACCCAGTACTTC.

This chain uses TRBV10-2 with TRBJ1-5; D uncertain. There are 17 residues in the CDR3. The V end was cut by 0 bases, the J end by 4 bases, with 16 bases between. Germline V CDR1 and CDR2: WSHSY, SAAADI. The CDR3 loop is CASSESGGPLSNQPQHF. The CDR3, as DNA: TGCGCCAGCAGTGAGTCCGGAGGGCCCTTAAGTAATCAGCCCCAGCATTTT.

The chain has TRBV27 and TRBJ2-7, with D maybe TRBD1 (5 bases). The CDR3 has 17 residues. The V gene lost 0 bases and the J gene lost 0 bases, with 15 bases spanning the gap. Germline-derived CDR1 and CDR2 are MNHEY and SMNVEV (reference sequence). CDR3 nucleotides: TGTGCCAGCAGTTTATCCCCAACTACAGGATACTCCTACGAGCAGTACTTC. It translates to CASSLSPTTGYSYEQYF.

This chain links TRBV29-1 with TRBJ2-7; D is ambiguous. Deletions cut 4 bases from V and 3 bases from J, with 16 bases between. This CDR3 has 14 residues. Germline V gives CDR1 SQVTM, CDR2 ANQGSEA. The chain's CDR3 is CSVVPSLTSYEQYF. The CDR3 coding sequence is TGCAGCGTTGTTCCGAGCCTAACAAGCTACGAGCAGTACTTC.

The CDR3 bases are TGTGCCAGCAGCGTAGCTAAGGGGGCCCACTATGGCTACACCTTC. Translating it yields CASSVAKGAHYGYTF. The chain couples TRBV9 to TRBJ1-2; 7 bases match TRBD1. J lost 3 bases, V lost 0 bases, and 5 bases had no gene match. CDR3 size: 15 residues. Germline loops: CDR1 SGDLS, CDR2 YYNGEE.

This rearrangement joins TRBV6-4 to TRBJ2-1, with 7 nucleotides matching TRBD2. V was pared by 4 bases and J by 9 bases, with 12 bases of the junction left unmatched. This CDR3 spans 15 amino acids. The germline CDR1 and CDR2 sequences are MRHNA and SNTAGT. The chain's CDR3 is CASSAFSGQRGEQFF. CDR3 nucleotide sequence: TGTGCCAGCAGTGCGTTTAGCGGGCAAAGGGGTGAGCAGTTCTTC.

The J gene is TRBJ2-2, the V gene TRBV2; D not resolved. With 7 bases removed from V and 5 bases from J, the gap between germline ends came to 14 bases. Germline assignment: CDR1 SNHLY and CDR2 FYNNEI. CDR3 length: 14 residues. The CDR3 sequence is CASIYGPETGELFF. Here the CDR3 DNA reads TGTGCCAGCATTTATGGACCGGAGACCGGGGAGCTGTTTTTT.

The chain couples TRBV27 to TRBJ2-5; 7 bases line up with TRBD1. The trim removed 6 bases at V and 1 base at J, leaving 11 bases unmatched. Germline CDR1 reads MNHEY; CDR2 reads SMNVEV (reference sequence). The CDR3 spans 16 residues. CDR3: CASSNTQGVPQETQYF. Here the CDR3 DNA reads TGTGCCAGCAGCAATACGCAGGGGGTGCCCCAAGAGACCCAGTACTTC.

V usage is TRBV2 and J usage is TRBJ2-7, with a possible D match to TRBD2 (7 bases). From germline, CDR1 is SNHLY and CDR2 FYNNEI. The CDR3 is made up of 13 amino acids. Trimming took off 7 bases at V and 2 bases at J, with 12 bases between the two ends. CDR3 DNA sequence: TGTGCCAGCAATGGGAGGGACACCTACGAGCAGTACTTC. As protein: CASNGRDTYEQYF.

Remarks on this clone: An end of the junction differs from the germline gene, which may be a read error. The V gene is TRBV7-7, the J gene TRBJ2-1; tentative D call: TRBD2 (5 bases). The CDR3 extends over 14 amino acids. Germline V gene lookup returns CDR1 SSHAT and CDR2 FNYEAQ (reference sequence). Here the CDR3 reads CASSPGRAYNEQFF. CDR3 bases: TGTGCTAGCAGCCCGGGAAGGGCCTACAATGAGCAGTTCTTC.

For the CDR3, the DNA is TGTGCCTGGAATATGGCTAGCGGGAGGGCCCGGGAGACCCAGTACTTC. It codes for CAWNMASGRARETQYF. This rearrangement joins TRBV30 to TRBJ2-5, with TRBD2 matching over 12 bases. The V segment lost 4 bases and the J segment 5 bases; nucleotides outside the gene matches: 11. The CDR3 is 16 amino acids. Germline CDR1 reads GTSNPN; CDR2 reads SVGIG (reference sequence).

This clone was detected once. The rearrangement joins TRBV18 to TRBJ1-6; 7 bases map to TRBD1. Per the germline V gene, CDR1 is KGHSH and CDR2 is LQKENI. The ends lost 6 bases at V and 10 bases at J; junction bases unmatched: 15. This CDR3 region has 16 residues. The chain's CDR3 is CASSARGSKVESPLHF. The CDR3 DNA reads TGTGCCAGCTCGGCCAGGGGGTCTAAGGTGGAATCACCCCTCCACTTT.

This clone was seen once. The V gene is TRBV6-6, the J gene TRBJ1-2; no clear D. Trimming took 0 bases from V and 2 from J, leaving 7 bases between them. The germline V gene has CDR1 MNHNY and CDR2 SVGAGI (reference sequence). CDR3 length: 14 amino acids. The CDR3, as DNA: TGTGCCAGCAGTTACTCGGGAGGCAACTATGGCTACACCTTC. It encodes CASSYSGGNYGYTF.

The chain uses TRBV6-6 and TRBJ2-6, with no clear D. Trimming pared 0 bases from V and 2 bases from J, leaving 5 bases between. The CDR3 runs 15 residues. Looked up from germline, CDR1 is MNHNY and CDR2 is SVGAGI (reference sequence). CDR3 region: CASSYSLAGANVLTF. CDR3 bases: TGTGCCAGCAGTTACTCGCTCGCTGGGGCCAACGTCCTGACTTTC.

The CDR3, as DNA: TGTGCCAGTAGTATTTGGGGGATGGGCAATCAGCCCCAGCATTTT. This codes for CASSIWGMGNQPQHF. The chain employs TRBV19 and TRBJ1-5, with D perhaps TRBD1 (5 bases). The V end was cut by 3 bases, the J end by 2 bases, with 11 bases between. The CDR3 is 15 residues long. CDR1 and CDR2 from the germline V gene are LNHDA and SQIVND (reference sequence).

This chain connects TRBV5-6 to TRBJ1-6; D perhaps matches TRBD1 (5 bases). V was pared by 0 bases and J by 13 bases, with 14 bases between. The CDR3 runs 14 residues. Germline V lookup: CDR1 SGHDT, CDR2 YYEEEE. The CDR3 DNA reads TGTGCCAGCAGCTTGGAGTTGGGACGGATGCCCCTCCACTTT. Its protein product is CASSLELGRMPLHF.

The V gene is TRBV2, the J gene TRBJ1-1; no reliable D call. The CDR3 is made up of 13 amino acids. Looked up from germline, CDR1 is SNHLY and CDR2 is FYNNEI. Trimming took 4 bases from V and 1 from J, leaving 7 bases between them. The CDR3 DNA follows: TGTGCCAGCAGTGTCGGGCAGAACACTGAAGCTTTCTTT. Amino acid sequence: CASSVGQNTEAFF.

V is TRBV28 and J is TRBJ2-3; D tentatively reads TRBD1 or TRBD2 (5 bases each). The CDR3 spans 14 residues. Germline lookup yields CDR1 MDHEN and CDR2 SYDVKM. V shed 3 bases and J shed 2 bases, with 9 bases lying between them. CDR3 sequence (DNA): TGTGCCAGCAGTTTTTGGGGGATCACAGATACGCAGTATTTT. Encoded protein: CASSFWGITDTQYF.

The V gene is TRBV4-1, the J gene TRBJ2-7; the D is unclear. The CDR3 has 14 residues. Germline CDR1 MGHRA, CDR2 YSYEKL. Trimming shortened V by 2 bases and J by 2 bases, and 10 bases separated the two germline ends. The CDR3 sequence: CASSQRGGTYEQYF. The DNA of the CDR3 is TGCGCCAGCAGCCAAAGAGGTGGGACCTACGAGCAGTACTTC.